The next 15 T cell receptor beta chains were all read from a single sample in a study of T-cell reconstitution after alpha-beta-depleted transplantation in children. Unique molecular identifiers were built into the TCRbeta library. TCRdb analysed the PCR reads with MiXCR anew, one entry per CDR3 protein. The table has around 600,000 distinct CDR3 sequences, 16% seen once. Sequencing used PBMCs from the stem cell graft donor, obtained from the stem cell graft. The source of these receptors is a human donor who donated a stem cell graft to a child with acute myeloid leukemia.

The V gene is TRBV27, the J gene TRBJ2-1; the D is unclear. Germline-derived CDR1 and CDR2 are MNHEY and SMNVEV (reference sequence). Trimming removed 7 bases from V and 0 bases from J, with 13 bases in between. The CDR3 is 15 residues long. CDR3 sequence (DNA): TGTGCCAGCACCCGGGCCCAAAGCTCCTACAATGAGCAGTTCTTC. Encoded protein: CASTRAQSSYNEQFF.

This chain links TRBV5-1 with TRBJ2-3; the D call may be TRBD1 or TRBD2 (6 bases each). The germline CDR1 and CDR2 sequences are SGHRS and YFSETQ. V dropped 0 bases and J dropped 1 base, with 12 bases sitting between them. There are 16 residues in the CDR3. In DNA form, the CDR3 reads TGCGCCAGCAGCTTGGCCGGGAGACAGGGCACAGATACGCAGTATTTT. Protein sequence: CASSLAGRQGTDTQYF.

The rearrangement links TRBV7-9 to TRBJ2-2; D call uncertain. Germline V lookup: CDR1 SEHNR, CDR2 FQNEAQ (reference sequence). V was shortened by 3 bases and J by 10 bases, with 9 bases between the two germline ends. The CDR3 has 12 amino acids. In nucleotides, the CDR3 is TGTGCCAGCAGCTTCTCCCGAGCGGAGCTGTTTTTT. This codes for CASSFSRAELFF.

The V and J genes are TRBV20-1 and TRBJ2-2; D is possibly TRBD1 (6 bases). This CDR3 contains 13 residues. The germline gives CDR1 DFQATT, CDR2 SNEGSKA (reference sequence). The V and J ends lost 6 bases and 7 bases respectively, with 15 bases between them. The CDR3 protein is CSATGTLDGELFF. Written as DNA, the CDR3 is TGCAGTGCCACCGGGACACTAGACGGGGAGCTGTTTTTT.

In this sample, this clonotype turned up many times. This chain connects TRBV7-2 to TRBJ2-5, with D perhaps matching TRBD2 (7 bases). Looked up from germline, CDR1 is SGHTA and CDR2 is FQGNSA. The length of the CDR3 is 13 residues. V was shortened by 5 bases and J by 5 bases, with 12 bases between the two germline ends. CDR3 protein: CASSTGGRETQYF. CDR3 coding DNA: TGTGCCAGCAGCACGGGGGGCAGGGAGACCCAGTACTTC.

V and J are TRBV29-1 and TRBJ2-7; D is ambiguous. The length of the CDR3 is 12 residues. V shed 6 bases and J shed 1 base, with 10 bases lying between them. CDR1 SQVTM and CDR2 ANQGSEA come from the germline V gene. The CDR3 loop is CSVAQASYEQYF. DNA of the CDR3: TGCAGCGTCGCCCAGGCGTCCTACGAGCAGTACTTC.

This clonotype was detected ten times or more. The V gene is TRBV20-1, the J gene TRBJ2-7; a possible D gene is TRBD2 (5 bases). V was pared by 0 bases and J by 4 bases, with 13 bases between. CDR3 size: 14 residues. CDR1 DFQATT and CDR2 SNEGSKA come from the germline V gene (reference sequence). The CDR3 DNA is TGCAGTGCTAGAGACGCGGACTCTGATTACGAGCAGTACTTC. This sequence encodes CSARDADSDYEQYF.

This clonotype was detected only once. One end of the junction does not line up with germline, which may come from a read error. The genes are TRBV20-1 and TRBJ2-3; TRBD2 agrees at 12 bases. CDR3 length: 16 amino acids. Germline lookup yields CDR1 DFQATT and CDR2 SNEGSKA (reference sequence). In DNA form, the CDR3 reads TGCTGTGCTAGGCCATTACTAGCGGGGGGCCAAGATACGCAGTATTTT. Protein product: CCARPLLAGGQDTQYF.

This clonotype was observed many times. The chain is built from TRBV20-1 and TRBJ1-1; perhaps TRBD1 as D (5 bases). Germline lookup yields CDR1 DFQATT and CDR2 SNEGSKA (reference sequence). The CDR3 runs to 16 residues. V lost 2 bases and J 0 bases, leaving 16 bases between the germline ends. The CDR3 loop is CSARPPGRNMNTEAFF. The CDR3 DNA is TGCAGTGCTAGACCTCCGGGACGTAACATGAACACTGAAGCTTTCTTT.

Points on this clonotype: A much larger clone differs from this one at a single base, so this may be a read error. CDR3 residues: CATSCREDTEAFF. The CDR3 DNA reads TGTGCCACCAGCTGTCGAGAGGACACTGAAGCTTTCTTT. This chain uses TRBV15 with TRBJ1-1, with D uncertain. The CDR3 runs to 13 residues. Trimming removed 5 bases at V and 3 bases at J, with 10 bases between. CDR1 and CDR2 (germline): LNHNV, YYDKDF (reference sequence).

This clonotype was counted only a few times. The V gene is TRBV9, the J gene TRBJ2-7; possibly TRBD2 for D (5 bases). Germline CDR1 is SGDLS and CDR2 is YYNGEE. This CDR3 comprises 15 residues. With 3 bases removed from V and 2 bases from J, the gap between germline ends came to 15 bases. CDR3 sequence: CASSASGQVAYEQYF. CDR3 coding DNA: TGTGCCAGCAGCGCAAGCGGCCAGGTAGCCTACGAGCAGTACTTC. Supplemented by reference TRBV9 and TRBJ2-7, the full variable domain reads DSGVTQTPKHLITATGQRVTLRCSPRSGDLSVYWYQQSLDQGLQFLIQYYNGEERAKGNILERFSAQQFPDLHSELNLSSLELGDSALYFCASSASGQVAYEQYFGPGTRLTVT.

This clonotype appeared a few times. The chain recombines TRBV5-1 with TRBJ2-1; no definite D call. V gave up 3 bases and J gave up 1 base, with 11 bases separating them. Germline V gene data show CDR1 as SGHRS and CDR2 as YFSETQ. The CDR3 has 15 residues. The CDR3 spells CASSSRVGSYNEQFF. CDR3 DNA sequence: TGCGCCAGCAGCTCAAGGGTAGGATCCTACAATGAGCAGTTCTTC. The entire variable domain, with the rest obtained from reference TRBV5-1 and TRBJ2-1, is as follows: KAGVTQTPRYLIKTRGQQVTLSCSPISGHRSVSWYQQTPGQGLQFLFEYFSETQRNKGNFPGRFSGRQFSNSRSEMNVSTLELGDSALYLCASSSRVGSYNEQFFGPGTRLTVL.

This clonotype was found a few times. V gene TRBV10-3 combines with J gene TRBJ2-1; 10 positions match TRBD2. J was trimmed by 7 bases and V by 3 bases; bases with no gene match: 9. CDR3 size: 16 residues. Germline assignment: CDR1 ENHRY and CDR2 SYGVKD. For the CDR3, the DNA is TGTGCCATCAGTGAAGGTATAGCGGGGGGACAGAATGAGCAGTTCTTC. This gives the protein CAISEGIAGGQNEQFF.

The rearrangement joins TRBV13 to TRBJ2-3; no reliable D call. The V and J ends lost 3 bases and 0 bases respectively, with 13 bases between them. Looked up from germline, CDR1 is PRHDT and CDR2 is FYEKMQ (reference sequence). This CDR3 has 16 residues. CDR3 sequence (DNA): TGTGCCAGCAGCTTGGGTTCTGCCTCTAGCACAGATACGCAGTATTTT. Translated: CASSLGSASSTDTQYF.

This clonotype came up many times. The V and J genes are TRBV20-1 and TRBJ1-4, with D uncertain. The CDR3 extends over 15 amino acids. Trimming pared 4 bases from V and 1 base from J, leaving 13 bases between. The germline V gene encodes CDR1 DFQATT and CDR2 SNEGSKA (reference sequence). This CDR3 reads CSANGFPGTNEKLFF. CDR3 DNA sequence: TGCAGTGCTAATGGGTTTCCCGGAACTAATGAAAAACTGTTTTTT.